The 19 T cell receptor beta chains presented below share a single source sample, sequenced in a study of blood T cell repertoires in COVID-19. Sequencing was performed with immunoSEQ multiplex PCR; in TCRdb, only in-frame clones are kept and a portion is missing. The sample has fewer than 75,000 clones, 86% seen once. What was sequenced was peripheral blood. Every receptor here comes from a man aged 45-65 years with active COVID-19.

The V call is TRBV11-3, the J call TRBJ1-4; D ambiguous. Trimming took 1 base from V and 4 from J, leaving 7 bases between them. This CDR3 has 14 residues. Germline V CDR1 and CDR2: SGHNT, YENEEA. CDR3 bases: TGTGCCAGCAGCTTAGGAGAGTTTAATGAAAAACTGTTTTTT. Translating it yields CASSLGEFNEKLFF.

The chain uses TRBV5-1 and TRBJ1-1; 8 bases map to TRBD1. The CDR3 spans 14 residues. The germline V gene has CDR1 SGHRS and CDR2 YFSETQ. J was trimmed by 1 base and V by 5 bases; bases with no gene match: 4. The CDR3 DNA sequence: TGCGCCAGCAGGGGGACAGGTACGAACACTGAAGCTTTCTTT. Amino acid sequence: CASRGTGTNTEAFF. The variable domain in full, with the rest retrieved from reference TRBV5-1 and TRBJ1-1, is KAGVTQTPRYLIKTRGQQVTLSCSPISGHRSVSWYQQTPGQGLQFLFEYFSETQRNKGNFPGRFSGRQFSNSRSEMNVSTLELGDSALYLCASRGTGTNTEAFFGQGTRLTVV.

The chain carries TRBV2 and TRBJ2-2; no firm D call. V was pared by 5 bases and J by 3 bases, with 4 bases between. Germline V gives CDR1 SNHLY, CDR2 FYNNEI. This CDR3 spans 12 amino acids. The CDR3 nucleotides are TGTGCCAGCAGTCGTGACACCGGGGAGCTGTTTTTT. Its translation is CASSRDTGELFF.

V usage is TRBV2 and J usage is TRBJ2-5; 14 bases are a match to TRBD2. The V segment lost 6 bases and the J segment 7 bases; nucleotides outside the gene matches: 13. This CDR3 contains 17 residues. Germline lookup yields CDR1 SNHLY and CDR2 FYNNEI. The CDR3 DNA sequence: TGTGCCAGCAGAGCCGGGACTAGCGGGGGAGGAGGTGGGACCCAGTACTTC. Protein: CASRAGTSGGGGGTQYF.

The sample holds a few counts of this clone. The V and J genes are TRBV12-3 or TRBV12-4 and TRBJ2-3; 7 bases match TRBD1. V shed 5 bases, J shed 5 bases, and the junction held 1 base outside the gene matches. The CDR3 totals 12 residues. The CDR3 protein is CASSGDRDTQYF. In DNA form, the CDR3 reads TGTGCCAGCAGTGGGGACAGAGATACGCAGTATTTT.

This chain connects TRBV11-1 to TRBJ2-3, with D possibly being TRBD2 (5 bases). The germline V gene has CDR1 SGHAT and CDR2 FQDESV (reference sequence). The CDR3 is 14 amino acids. V dropped 2 bases and J dropped 0 bases, with 6 bases sitting between them. Here the CDR3 DNA reads TGTGCCAGCAGCTTACGGAGGAGCACAGATACGCAGTATTTT. As protein: CASSLRRSTDTQYF.

The chain recombines TRBV25-1 with TRBJ1-2, with TRBD1 matching over 8 bases. The CDR3 totals 15 residues. Germline V gene lookup returns CDR1 MGHDK and CDR2 SYGVNS. V trimming: 0 bases; J trimming: 4 bases; junction bases outside the gene matches: 4. CDR3: CASSEYQGTGYGYTF. The CDR3 bases are TGTGCCAGCAGTGAATACCAAGGGACAGGCTATGGCTACACCTTC.

V usage is TRBV28 and J usage is TRBJ2-1, with D possibly matching TRBD2 (6 bases). V lost 3 bases to trimming and J lost 7 bases, with 16 bases between them. CDR1 and CDR2 from the germline V gene are MDHEN and SYDVKM. The CDR3 is made up of 15 amino acids. CDR3 coding DNA: TGTGCCAGCAGTTTTGACGGGAGAGGTAGGAATGAGCAGTTCTTC. It is translated as CASSFDGRGRNEQFF.

CDR3 in amino acids: CASSPGGGLNEQFF. CDR3 coding DNA: TGTGCCAGCTCACCGGGGGGGGGCCTTAATGAGCAGTTCTTC. V and J are TRBV18 and TRBJ2-1; TRBD2 might be the D (7 bases). V lost 3 bases and J lost 7, with 13 bases in between. The CDR3 length is 14 residues. In germline, CDR1 is KGHSH, CDR2 LQKENI.

This sequence joins TRBV28 and TRBJ1-1; D remains unclear. CDR1 and CDR2 (germline): MDHEN, SYDVKM. V was shortened by 6 bases and J by 1 base, with 15 bases between the two germline ends. The CDR3 is 15 residues long. CDR3 nucleotide sequence: TGTGCCAGCAGCTCTGCCTCGACAAGGAACACTGAAGCTTTCTTT. It is translated as CASSSASTRNTEAFF.

The chain joins TRBV4-2 to TRBJ2-1; D is possibly TRBD2 (6 bases). The CDR3 loop spans 16 amino acids. Trimming left V 1 base short and J 4 bases short, with 14 bases between. Germline values: CDR1 LGHNA, CDR2 YNFKEQ. CDR3 residues: CASSQGPAEGYNEQFF. CDR3 nucleotide sequence: TGTGCCAGCAGCCAAGGCCCAGCGGAGGGTTACAATGAGCAGTTCTTC.

The chain couples TRBV9 to TRBJ2-7; D uncertain. Germline V CDR1 and CDR2: SGDLS, YYNGEE. This CDR3 contains 13 residues. Deletions cut 1 base from V and 1 base from J, with 6 bases between. The CDR3 DNA follows: TGTGCCAGCAGCGTAACAGAGTCCTACGAGCAGTACTTC. It yields the protein CASSVTESYEQYF.

This chain links TRBV19 with TRBJ2-7; TRBD1 matches at 7 bases. Germline lookup yields CDR1 LNHDA and CDR2 SQIVND (reference sequence). The CDR3 runs 13 residues. The V gene end was trimmed by 4 bases and the J gene end by 5 bases; junction bases not matched to a gene: 5. The CDR3 DNA sequence: TGTGCCAGTAGTAGGGGACAGTTCGACGAGCAGTACTTC. This codes for CASSRGQFDEQYF.

The CDR3 reads CASRGQLNTDTQYF. CDR3 DNA: TGTGCCAGCAGGGGACAGTTAAACACAGATACGCAGTATTTT. The chain couples TRBV14 to TRBJ2-3; 7 positions match TRBD1. Germline-derived CDR1 and CDR2 are SGHDN and FVKESK. J was trimmed by 2 bases and V by 6 bases; bases with no gene match: 5. The CDR3 spans 14 residues. Using reference TRBV14 and TRBJ2-3 for the parts outside the CDR3, the full variable domain is EAGVTQFPSHSVIEKGQTVTLRCDPISGHDNLYWYRRVMGKEIKFLLHFVKESKQDESGMPNNRFLAERTGGTYSTLKVQPAELEDSGVYFCASRGQLNTDTQYFGPGTRLTVL.

The chain links TRBV5-4 to TRBJ2-7, with no clear D. The V end lost 5 bases, the J end lost 0 bases, and 15 bases lay between the germline ends. CDR1 SGHNT and CDR2 YYREEE come from the germline V gene (reference sequence). This CDR3 region has 15 residues. As DNA, the CDR3 is TGTGCCAGCAGTCACAGAACAACGAGCTCCTACGAGCAGTACTTC. Translation gives CASSHRTTSSYEQYF.

This rearrangement joins TRBV11-1 to TRBJ1-1, with unresolved D. V shed 3 bases and J shed 5 bases, with 16 bases lying between them. This CDR3 spans 15 amino acids. Germline V gene lookup returns CDR1 SGHAT and CDR2 FQDESV (reference sequence). The CDR3 DNA reads as TGTGCCAGCAGCTTTGGACTGGGAGAGGGTACTGAAGCTTTCTTT. Residues: CASSFGLGEGTEAFF.

This clone appeared once. V and J are TRBV2 and TRBJ1-1; D gene uncertain. Trimming pared 3 bases from V and 0 bases from J, leaving 14 bases between. Germline CDR1 and CDR2: SNHLY and FYNNEI. CDR3 length: 16 residues. CDR3 amino acids: CASSEIVVAMNTEAFF. The CDR3 bases are TGTGCCAGCAGTGAGATTGTGGTGGCAATGAACACTGAAGCTTTCTTT.

This sequence joins TRBV7-8 and TRBJ2-5; no firm D call. The length of the CDR3 is 11 residues. V was pared by 5 bases and J by 9 bases, with 10 bases between. Germline assignment: CDR1 SGHVS and CDR2 FQNEAQ. For the CDR3, the DNA is TGTGCCAGCAGCCTTGGTGAGGCCCAGTACTTC. Its translation: CASSLGEAQYF. Together with reference TRBV7-8 and TRBJ2-5, the CDR3 gives the full variable domain: GAGVSQSPRYKVAKRGQDVALRCDPISGHVSLFWYQQALGQGPEFLTYFQNEAQLDKSGLPSDRFFAERPEGSVSTLKIQRTQQEDSAVYLCASSLGEAQYFGPGTRLLVL.

This chain joins TRBV2 and TRBJ2-5; 7 nucleotides match TRBD1. Germline CDR1 and CDR2: SNHLY and FYNNEI. The CDR3 runs to 14 residues. The ends lost 7 bases at V and 5 bases at J; junction bases unmatched: 10. The chain's CDR3 is CASNVQGREETQYF. In nucleotides, the CDR3 is TGTGCCAGCAACGTACAGGGGCGCGAGGAGACCCAGTACTTC.